Below, 22 T cell receptor beta chains from the same sample are listed, as sequenced in a study of persistence of HIV-infected CD4 T cells. Antigens of these TCRs are unknown. The immunoSEQ assay was version 4, run in survey mode. Data came from immunoSEQ multiplex PCR; TCRdb stores just in-frame clones and leaves some out. The sample lists about 33,000 clones; over 80% were seen once. The stimulus was lysate of CMV-infected fibroblasts, approximately 9.6 ug/mL. Memory cells lacking CD40L and CD69 with high CD45RO were sorted. This material consisted of CD4+ T cells sorted from PBMCs after roughly 18-hour stimulation, taken from a patient who received antiretroviral therapy. The receptor source for this set is an adult woman with HIV who was CMV-seropositive.

The chain is built from TRBV11-3 and TRBJ2-7, with TRBD2 identical over 14 bases. The germline V gene encodes CDR1 SGHNT and CDR2 YENEEA. The CDR3 totals 15 residues. Unmatched junction bases numbered 5, after V lost 4 bases and J lost 6 bases. The CDR3 DNA reads as TGTGCCAGCAGCTCAAGGACTAGCGGGGGGTTCGAGCAGTACTTC. Its protein is CASSSRTSGGFEQYF.

The rearrangement joins TRBV5-4 to TRBJ2-7; 7 nucleotides align to TRBD1. Germline trimming cut 4 bases from V and 0 bases from J; bases unmatched to any gene: 4. The CDR3 is made up of 14 amino acids. CDR1 and CDR2 from the germline V gene are SGHNT and YYREEE (reference sequence). The CDR3 DNA reads as TGTGCCAGCAGCAGGAACAGGGGCTCCTACGAGCAGTACTTC. It specifies CASSRNRGSYEQYF.

This chain links TRBV20-1 with TRBJ1-1; no clear D gene. Trimming pared 1 base from V and 9 bases from J, leaving 9 bases between. The CDR3 is 11 amino acids. The germline CDR1 and CDR2 sequences are DFQATT and SNEGSKA (reference sequence). The CDR3 nucleotides read TGCAGTGCTAGAGGGACGGATAAAGCTTTCTTT. This encodes CSARGTDKAFF.

The rearrangement joins TRBV5-5 to TRBJ1-4; a weak D match, TRBD1 (5 bases). V shed 5 bases and J shed 4 bases, with 12 bases lying between them. Per germline, CDR1 SGHKS and CDR2 YYEKEE (reference sequence). The CDR3 runs to 14 residues. This CDR3 is CASRPGPYNEKLFF. Written as DNA, the CDR3 is TGTGCCAGCAGGCCGGGACCGTATAATGAAAAACTGTTTTTT.

The gene calls are TRBV18 and TRBJ2-7, with TRBD2 matching over 8 bases. The CDR3 consists of 16 residues. Germline CDR1 is KGHSH and CDR2 is LQKENI. J lost 0 bases, V lost 4 bases, and 8 bases had no gene match. The CDR3: CASSLGAGAPSYEQYF. In nucleotides, the CDR3 is TGTGCCAGCTCACTAGGAGCGGGGGCCCCCTCCTACGAGCAGTACTTC.

The CDR3 bases are TGTGCCAGCAGCCGTCCGGGGGGCCTGGGGGCTGAAGCTTTCTTT. This gives the protein CASSRPGGLGAEAFF. The V gene is TRBV25-1, the J gene TRBJ1-1, with D tentatively TRBD1 (6 bases). The CDR3 sequence is 15 residues long. The V end was cut by 6 bases, the J end by 6 bases, with 20 bases between. The germline V gene has CDR1 MGHDK and CDR2 SYGVNS.

The chain recombines TRBV4-1 with TRBJ2-3, with D hard to call. This CDR3 region has 17 residues. Trimming removed 0 bases at V and 0 bases at J, with 13 bases between. Germline loops: CDR1 MGHRA, CDR2 YSYEKL. Here the CDR3 DNA reads TGCGCCAGCAGCCAAGAACCGGGCCGATCTAGCACAGATACGCAGTATTTT. Translating it yields CASSQEPGRSSTDTQYF.

V gene TRBV18 combines with J gene TRBJ2-3, with TRBD2 as a possible D gene (6 bases). Germline CDR1 is KGHSH and CDR2 is LQKENI. V lost 3 bases, J lost 7 bases, and 14 bases lay in between. The CDR3 is 14 residues long. This CDR3 reads CASSPTRDFYTQYF. The CDR3, as DNA: TGTGCCAGCTCACCTACGCGGGACTTTTATACGCAGTATTTT.

V gene TRBV7-8 combines with J gene TRBJ2-2, with D possibly matching TRBD1 (5 bases). V lost 2 bases to trimming and J lost 0 bases, with 13 bases between them. CDR3 size: 17 residues. Germline V gene sequence: CDR1 SGHVS, CDR2 FQNEAQ. The CDR3 loop reads CASSLSGRGTNTGELFF. The CDR3 bases are TGTGCCAGCAGCTTAAGTGGTAGGGGCACGAACACCGGGGAGCTGTTTTTT.

J is TRBJ1-5 and V is TRBV6-5; unclear D gene. Germline V gene data show CDR1 as MNHEY and CDR2 as SVGAGI. CDR3 size: 14 residues. The germline V and J ends were trimmed by 6 bases and 2 bases, with 11 bases remaining between them. CDR3 in amino acids: CASSLGWGNQPQHF. DNA of the CDR3: TGTGCCAGCAGCCTGGGTTGGGGCAATCAGCCCCAGCATTTT.

This chain links TRBV9 with TRBJ1-5; D perhaps matches TRBD1 (5 bases). CDR1 and CDR2 (germline): SGDLS, YYNGEE. Trimming took 3 bases from V and 7 from J, leaving 20 bases between them. CDR3 size: 16 residues. Here the CDR3 DNA reads TGTGCCAGCAGCGGGGGGGTAGGGCGGTTGGGACAGCCCCAGCATTTT. Its translation is CASSGGVGRLGQPQHF.

This chain connects TRBV6-5 to TRBJ1-1; D call uncertain. V lost 8 bases and J 0 bases, leaving 10 bases between the germline ends. The germline V gene encodes CDR1 MNHEY and CDR2 SVGAGI. The CDR3 is 13 amino acids. As DNA, the CDR3 is TGTGCCAGCCAACAGAGAATGAACACTGAAGCTTTCTTT. Encoded protein: CASQQRMNTEAFF.

This chain joins TRBV3-1 (or the pseudogene TRBV3-2) and TRBJ2-3, with 10 bases matching TRBD2. V gave up 0 bases and J gave up 1 base; unmatched junction bases: 7. There are 18 residues in the CDR3. The V gene's germline CDR1 is LGHDT and CDR2 YNNKEL (reference sequence). CDR3: CASSQERASGGGTDTQYF. The CDR3 coding sequence is TGTGCCAGCAGCCAAGAAAGGGCTAGCGGGGGCGGCACAGATACGCAGTATTTT.

The chain couples TRBV11-3 to TRBJ2-6; D is possibly TRBD1 or TRBD2 (5 bases each). V lost 2 bases to trimming and J lost 0 bases, with 20 bases between them. The CDR3 consists of 20 residues. Germline V gene data show CDR1 as SGHNT and CDR2 as YENEEA. The CDR3 DNA follows: TGTGCCAGCAGCTTATCGGGGTTCCTTTTTGGGGGCTCTGGGGCCAACGTCCTGACTTTC. Its translation: CASSLSGFLFGGSGANVLTF. The variable domain in full, completed from reference TRBV11-3 and TRBJ2-6, reads EAGVVQSPRYKIIEKKQPVAFWCNPISGHNTLYWYLQNLGQGPELLIRYENEEAVDDSQLPKDRFSAERLKGVDSTLKIQPAELGDSAVYLCASSLSGFLFGGSGANVLTFGAGSRLTVL.

V gene TRBV5-1 combines with J gene TRBJ1-2; 7 bases agree with TRBD1. The CDR3 has 13 amino acids. The germline gives CDR1 SGHRS, CDR2 YFSETQ. Trimming at V came to 4 bases and at J to 4 bases, leaving 4 bases not matched to a gene. The CDR3 DNA reads TGCGCCAGCAGCGTGACAGGGATCTATGGCTACACCTTC. This gives the protein CASSVTGIYGYTF.

The J gene is TRBJ2-7, the V gene TRBV5-8, with D perhaps assigned TRBD1 or TRBD2 (5 bases each). The germline V gene has CDR1 SGHTS and CDR2 YDEGEE. The CDR3 length is 14 residues. Trimming pared 2 bases from V and 2 bases from J, leaving 11 bases between. The chain's CDR3 is CASSLPGRPYEQYF. In nucleotides, the CDR3 is TGTGCCAGCAGCTTACCGGGACGGCCCTACGAGCAGTACTTC.

The chain uses TRBV9 and TRBJ2-3; 10 nucleotides match TRBD2. CDR3 size: 16 residues. Germline V gene lookup returns CDR1 SGDLS and CDR2 YYNGEE. V gave up 0 bases and J gave up 0 bases; unmatched junction bases: 1. The CDR3 reads CASSVALAGSTDTQYF. Here the CDR3 DNA reads TGTGCCAGCAGCGTAGCACTAGCGGGGAGCACAGATACGCAGTATTTT. The full variable domain, in which reference TRBV9 and TRBJ2-3 provide the parts outside the CDR3, is DSGVTQTPKHLITATGQRVTLRCSPRSGDLSVYWYQQSLDQGLQFLIQYYNGEERAKGNILERFSAQQFPDLHSELNLSSLELGDSALYFCASSVALAGSTDTQYFGPGTRLTVL.

This clone was detected only once. The chain employs TRBV27 and TRBJ1-6, with 7 bases identical to TRBD1. Losses at the gene ends were 5 bases for V and 6 bases for J; bases not matched to a gene: 7. The length of the CDR3 is 15 residues. Germline V gives CDR1 MNHEY, CDR2 SMNVEV (reference sequence). In nucleotides, the CDR3 is TGTGCCAGCAGTATAAGACAGGGTGCTAATTCACCCCTCCACTTT. Its translation: CASSIRQGANSPLHF.

V usage is TRBV19 and J usage is TRBJ2-3; no clear D gene. Germline CDR1 and CDR2: LNHDA and SQIVND (reference sequence). V gave up 2 bases and J gave up 2 bases, with 8 bases separating them. The CDR3 is made up of 14 amino acids. The CDR3 is CASSISRPTDTQYF. As DNA, the CDR3 is TGTGCCAGTAGTATATCTCGCCCCACAGATACGCAGTATTTT. The full variable domain, its missing parts supplied by reference TRBV19 and TRBJ2-3, is DGGITQSPKYLFRKEGQNVTLSCEQNLNHDAMYWYRQDPGQGLRLIYYSQIVNDFQKGDIAEGYSVSREKKESFPLTVTSAQKNPTAFYLCASSISRPTDTQYFGPGTRLTVL.

V usage is TRBV6-4 and J usage is TRBJ1-2; 7 bases are a match to TRBD1. The CDR3 is 13 amino acids. From germline, CDR1 is MRHNA and CDR2 SNTAGT. V shed 6 bases and J 8 bases; nucleotides not matched to a gene: 9. The CDR3 coding sequence is TGTGCCAGCAGGGGAACAGGGGAGGTCGGCTACACCTTC. Protein product: CASRGTGEVGYTF.

The rearrangement uses TRBV29-1 and TRBJ2-5; no reliable D call. V lost 4 bases and J 1 base, leaving 7 bases between the germline ends. Looked up from germline, CDR1 is SQVTM and CDR2 is ANQGSEA. This CDR3 region has 12 residues. DNA of the CDR3: TGCAGCGTTGGGCCGTCCCAAGAGACCCAGTACTTC. Encoded protein: CSVGPSQETQYF.

This chain connects TRBV7-9 to TRBJ2-7; 8 bases fit TRBD1. This CDR3 region has 14 residues. V trimming: 4 bases; J trimming: 3 bases; junction bases outside the gene matches: 5. Looked up from germline, CDR1 is SEHNR and CDR2 is FQNEAQ (reference sequence). This chain's CDR3 is CASSSDRDNYEQYF. The DNA of the CDR3 is TGTGCCAGCAGCTCGGACAGGGACAACTACGAGCAGTACTTC.